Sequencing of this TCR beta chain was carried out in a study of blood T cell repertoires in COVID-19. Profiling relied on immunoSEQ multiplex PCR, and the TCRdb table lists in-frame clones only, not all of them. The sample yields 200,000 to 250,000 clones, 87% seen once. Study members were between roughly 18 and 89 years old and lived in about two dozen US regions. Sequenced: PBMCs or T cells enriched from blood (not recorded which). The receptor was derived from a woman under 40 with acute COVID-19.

The CDR3 reads CASAMGHSYEQYF. The CDR3 coding sequence is TGTGCTAGTGCTATGGGACATTCCTACGAGCAGTACTTC. The chain is built from TRBV12-5 and TRBJ2-7; TRBD1 is a possible D gene (6 bases). The germline gives CDR1 LGHNT, CDR2 FRNRAP. CDR3 length: 13 amino acids. V was pared by 7 bases and J by 1 base, with 11 bases between.